This T cell receptor beta chain originates from a study of spatial heterogeneity in lung cancer. MiXCR was run by TCRdb on the 5' RACE reads, yielding one entry per CDR3 protein. The table has 15,000 to 20,000 distinct CDR3 sequences, around 6% seen once. This clonotype was counted ten times or more. Antigen: not known. Time point here: sample taken at primary tumor resection. Study-wide points: Counts of expanded intratumoral alpha and beta TCRs tracked tumor mutation counts.

The receptor comes from a female donor with early-stage non-small cell lung cancer. This specimen consisted of lung tumor tissue, obtained at surgery.

CDR3 bases: TGTGCCAGCTCACCAGAATTTGGCCTCAATGAGCAGTTCTTC. Residues: CASSPEFGLNEQFF. The chain employs TRBV18 and TRBJ2-1; no reliable D call. Per germline, CDR1 KGHSH and CDR2 LQKENI. V was shortened by 2 bases and J by 6 bases, with 11 bases between the two germline ends. The CDR3 runs 14 residues.